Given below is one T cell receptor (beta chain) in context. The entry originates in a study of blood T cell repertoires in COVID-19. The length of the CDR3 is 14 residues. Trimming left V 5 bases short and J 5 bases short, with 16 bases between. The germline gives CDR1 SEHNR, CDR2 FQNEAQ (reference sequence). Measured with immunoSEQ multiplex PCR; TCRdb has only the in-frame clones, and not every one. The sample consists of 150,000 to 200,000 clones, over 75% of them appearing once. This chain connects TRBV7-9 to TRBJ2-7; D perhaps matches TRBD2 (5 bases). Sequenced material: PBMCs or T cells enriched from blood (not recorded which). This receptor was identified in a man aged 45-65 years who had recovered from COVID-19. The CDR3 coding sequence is TGTGCCAGCAGCCCAAAGGGCGCCGGGGACGAGCAGTACTTC. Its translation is CASSPKGAGDEQYF.